This T cell receptor beta chain was found in a study of PD-1 blockade in classical Hodgkin lymphoma. TCRdb keeps only in-frame clones here, not all; method: immunoSEQ multiplex PCR. The data show roughly 29,000 clones, approximately 93% seen once. Time point described: newly diagnosed, previously untreated cHL patient sample. The germline V and J ends were trimmed by 5 bases and 0 bases, with 14 bases remaining between them. CDR3 length: 16 amino acids. Germline-derived CDR1 and CDR2 are MNHNY and SVGAGI (reference sequence). The source is a human donor with classical Hodgkin lymphoma. Sequencing was carried out using peripheral blood mononuclear cells (PBMCs). The chain recombines TRBV6-6 with TRBJ2-4; D is uncertain. The CDR3 sequence is CASSPSRPGAKNIQYF. The CDR3 DNA is TGTGCCAGCAGTCCGAGTCGGCCAGGAGCCAAAAACATTCAGTACTTC.